A single sample is the source of the 8 T cell receptor beta chains below, sequenced in a study of shared clonotypes between healthy human individuals. CD8 cells classed as naive were CD45RO-negative and positively selected for CCR7, excluding terminally differentiated effector memory CD45RA+ cells. TCRdb's copy holds only in-frame clones and misses some; the assay was immunoSEQ multiplex PCR. The sample gives about 800,000 clones, roughly 96% of which show up once; under 0.25% is in the top ten. Sequencing was done on a sample of naive CD8+ T cells sorted from blood. The receptors were sampled from a man aged 30-40 years in good health.

This clone appeared a single time. The genes are TRBV2 and TRBJ2-5, with D possibly being TRBD2 (6 bases). Trimming stripped 0 bases from V and 5 bases from J, with 13 bases between. In germline, CDR1 is SNHLY, CDR2 FYNNEI. The CDR3 is 15 residues long. The CDR3 DNA reads TGTGCCAGCAGTGAAGCGGCGGCAGGGAGGGAGACCCAGTACTTC. This encodes CASSEAAAGRETQYF.

This clone came up once. This sequence joins TRBV4-1 and TRBJ2-1; weak D call: TRBD2 (5 bases). V dropped 6 bases and J dropped 7 bases, with 16 bases sitting between them. Germline-derived CDR1 and CDR2 are MGHRA and YSYEKL. This CDR3 is built from 14 residues. The CDR3 loop is CASSHPSSGNEQFF. DNA of the CDR3: TGCGCCAGCAGTCACCCGAGTTCGGGGAATGAGCAGTTCTTC.

The chain employs TRBV2 and TRBJ2-7; D perhaps matches TRBD1 (6 bases). V lost 7 bases to trimming and J lost 4 bases, with 23 bases between them. Germline values: CDR1 SNHLY, CDR2 FYNNEI. The CDR3 length is 16 residues. The CDR3 here is CASTGGPSSGRYEQYF. CDR3 sequence (DNA): TGTGCCAGCACTGGGGGCCCGTCGTCCGGCAGGTACGAGCAGTACTTC.

The chain recombines TRBV28 with TRBJ1-1, with a possible D match to TRBD1 (5 bases). With 8 bases removed from V and 1 base from J, the gap between germline ends came to 11 bases. CDR3 length: 13 amino acids. Germline CDR1 and CDR2: MDHEN and SYDVKM. As DNA, the CDR3 is TGTGCCAGCGCCAGGGCAACGAACACTGAAGCTTTCTTT. Protein: CASARATNTEAFF.

The V call is TRBV7-8, the J call TRBJ2-3; no definite D call. The length of the CDR3 is 14 residues. Germline CDR1 and CDR2: SGHVS and FQNEAQ. Trimming stripped 3 bases from V and 1 base from J, with 8 bases between. The CDR3 nucleotides read TGTGCCAGCAGCTTCGGTCTACGCACAGATACGCAGTATTTT. Its protein product is CASSFGLRTDTQYF. Based on the CDR3 plus reference TRBV7-8 and TRBJ2-3, the full variable domain is GAGVSQSPRYKVAKRGQDVALRCDPISGHVSLFWYQQALGQGPEFLTYFQNEAQLDKSGLPSDRFFAERPEGSVSTLKIQRTQQEDSAVYLCASSFGLRTDTQYFGPGTRLTVL.

The chain joins TRBV29-1 to TRBJ2-7; 12 bases line up with TRBD2. CDR1 is SQVTM and CDR2 is ANQGSEA in the germline V gene. The CDR3 runs to 14 residues. The J segment lost 3 bases and the V segment lost 2 bases, leaving 2 bases of the junction unmatched. The CDR3: CSVELAGGNYEQYF. CDR3 in DNA: TGCAGCGTTGAACTAGCGGGAGGGAACTACGAGCAGTACTTC.

The chain has TRBV6-1 and TRBJ2-5, with D possibly TRBD1 on 5 matching bases. Germline lookup yields CDR1 MNHNS and CDR2 SASEGT. Trimming removed 2 bases from V and 9 bases from J, with 22 bases in between. The CDR3 length is 16 residues. DNA for the CDR3: TGTGCCAGCAGTGAAAGGGAAACAGGCCTGGACGAGCCCCAGTACTTC. This translates into CASSERETGLDEPQYF.

This chain joins TRBV14 and TRBJ1-5, with unresolved D. V lost 0 bases and J 5 bases, leaving 5 bases between the germline ends. The CDR3 sequence is 13 residues long. Germline CDR1 is SGHDN and CDR2 is FVKESK. CDR3 protein: CASSQDGDQPQHF. Written as DNA, the CDR3 is TGTGCCAGCAGCCAAGATGGGGATCAGCCCCAGCATTTT.